This TCR beta chain was identified in a study of blood T cell repertoires in COVID-19. At the level of the study: Some COVID-19 samples were acute and others convalescent; all came from the United States, Italy and Spain. PBMCs, B-cell-depleted T cells, or T cells provided the cDNA or gDNA that made up the material.

The CDR3 spans 16 residues. The germline V gene has CDR1 MDHEN and CDR2 SYDVKM. With 4 bases clipped from V and 9 bases from J, the junction kept 14 bases outside the gene matches. Study processing details: Scientists estimated how many nucleated cells there were by amplifying reference gene primers. Some clones are missing from TCRdb's copy, which holds only in-frame ones; the method was immunoSEQ multiplex PCR. V, J and clone size are taken as reported in that table, and D and trimming were inferred from the DNA itself. The repertoire holds more than 70,000 clones, with 70% to 90% as singletons. Sequencing input: peripheral blood. The rearrangement links TRBV28 to TRBJ2-1, with TRBD2 matching 8 bases. This clonotype originated in an elderly man with active or convalescent COVID-19. In DNA form, the CDR3 reads TGTGCCAGCAGTTCAAACGGACGGGGGGGAGGTTTTGAGCAGTTCTTC. Translation gives CASSSNGRGGGFEQFF. The variable domain in full, with the rest retrieved from reference TRBV28 and TRBJ2-1, is DVKVTQSSRYLVKRTGEKVFLECVQDMDHENMFWYRQDPGLGLRLIYFSYDVKMKEKGDIPEGYSVSREKKERFSLILESASTNQTSMYLCASSSNGRGGGFEQFFGPGTRLTVL.